Below, 18 T cell receptor beta chains from the same sample are listed, as sequenced in a study of regulatory T cells in long-lasting Graves disease. The time point denotes: newly diagnosed GD, antithyroid drugs for less than 3 months. With RNA extracted from PBMCs as input, the TCR library was made. Relying on iRepertoire HTBI primers and Arm-PCR of CDR3 regions, the team built TCR beta libraries. One entry per CDR3 protein results from TCRdb running MiXCR on the multiplex PCR reads. The sample includes about 350,000 distinct CDR3 sequences, approximately 15% seen only once; the top ten take around 27%. This sample also appeared in a second study, on T cells in Graves' hyperthyroidism and ophthalmopathy.

The source was peripheral blood mononuclear cells (PBMCs), collected at new diagnosis, from a patient treated with antithyroid drugs. The receptors come from a man aged 40-50 years with Graves disease.

This clonotype was picked up many times. The genes are TRBV3-1 and TRBJ2-1; D may be TRBD2 (7 bases). This CDR3 has 14 residues. V lost 4 bases to trimming and J lost 5 bases, with 12 bases between them. Looked up from germline, CDR1 is LGHDT and CDR2 is YNNKEL (reference sequence). The CDR3 region is CASSRRGANNEQFF. As DNA, the CDR3 is TGTGCCAGCAGCCGACGGGGGGCAAACAATGAGCAGTTCTTC.

V is TRBV12-3 or TRBV12-4 and J is TRBJ2-1; D tentatively reads TRBD1 or TRBD2 (5 bases each). V was cut by 5 bases and J by 8 bases, with 22 bases left in between. The CDR3 covers 16 residues. The CDR3 DNA is TGTGCCAGCAGTCGTCGAGTCGGGACCTACCCCCATGAGCAGTTCTTC. Translating gives CASSRRVGTYPHEQFF.

This clonotype was detected many times. This rearrangement joins TRBV20-1 to TRBJ1-1, with D uncertain. With 6 bases removed from V and 0 bases from J, the gap between germline ends came to 17 bases. The CDR3 loop spans 15 amino acids. Germline values: CDR1 DFQATT, CDR2 SNEGSKA (reference sequence). The CDR3 DNA is TGCAGTGCAAAACCGAAGGGTTATATGAACACTGAAGCTTTCTTT. Translation: CSAKPKGYMNTEAFF.

In this sample, this clonotype turned up many times. The chain combines TRBV29-1 with TRBJ1-1; D ambiguous. The V gene lost 6 bases and the J gene lost 1 base, with 12 bases spanning the gap. Germline V CDR1 and CDR2: SQVTM, ANQGSEA. CDR3 length: 13 residues. The CDR3 region has the DNA TGCAGCGTCCGTGGGTGGGAGAACACTGAAGCTTTCTTT. Translated, it gives CSVRGWENTEAFF. The full variable domain, completed using reference TRBV29-1 and TRBJ1-1, is SAVISQKPSRDICQRGTSLTIQCQVDSQVTMMFWYRQQPGQSLTLIATANQGSEATYESGFVIDKFPISRPNLTFSTLTVSNMSPEDSSIYLCSVRGWENTEAFFGQGTRLTVV.

This clonotype was observed at least ten times. The chain has TRBV5-1 and TRBJ2-7; a possible D gene is TRBD1 (6 bases). This CDR3 contains 15 residues. The V gene's germline CDR1 is SGHRS and CDR2 YFSETQ. V shed 1 base and J shed 2 bases, with 13 bases lying between them. CDR3 loop: CASSLSQGGTYEQYF. CDR3 nucleotides: TGCGCCAGCAGCTTGTCACAGGGTGGGACCTACGAGCAGTACTTC. The full variable domain, completed using reference TRBV5-1 and TRBJ2-7, is KAGVTQTPRYLIKTRGQQVTLSCSPISGHRSVSWYQQTPGQGLQFLFEYFSETQRNKGNFPGRFSGRQFSNSRSEMNVSTLELGDSALYLCASSLSQGGTYEQYFGPGTRLTVT.

V and J are TRBV20-1 and TRBJ2-3, with no clear D. There are 11 residues in the CDR3. V lost 0 bases and J lost 3, with 1 base in between. Germline V gene lookup returns CDR1 DFQATT and CDR2 SNEGSKA (reference sequence). CDR3 region: CSARDTDTQYF. The CDR3 DNA sequence: TGCAGTGCTAGAGATACAGATACGCAGTATTTT.

At least ten counts were recorded for this clonotype. The rearrangement joins TRBV2 to TRBJ2-1, with 7 bases lining up with TRBD2. The J segment lost 0 bases and the V segment lost 4 bases, leaving 6 bases of the junction unmatched. Looked up from germline, CDR1 is SNHLY and CDR2 is FYNNEI. This CDR3 contains 16 residues. CDR3 in DNA: TGTGCCAGCAGTGTCTGGCGGGGGAGCTCCTACAATGAGCAGTTCTTC. Translated: CASSVWRGSSYNEQFF.

A single count supports this clonotype. The genes are TRBV19 and TRBJ1-6; D is uncertain. V lost 7 bases to trimming and J lost 1 base, with 14 bases between them. The CDR3 extends over 16 amino acids. Germline assignment: CDR1 LNHDA and CDR2 SQIVND (reference sequence). Here the CDR3 reads CASNHGVGSYNSPLHF. DNA of the CDR3: TGTGCCAGTAACCACGGGGTAGGATCCTATAATTCACCCCTCCACTTT.

The rearrangement links TRBV28 to TRBJ2-3; 12 positions agree with TRBD2. From germline, CDR1 is MDHEN and CDR2 SYDVKM. This CDR3 comprises 16 residues. Germline trimming cut 5 bases from V and 5 bases from J; bases unmatched to any gene: 8. CDR3 in DNA: TGTGCCAGCAGTACTAGACTAGCGGGGGACCAAGATACGCAGTATTTT. Translated: CASSTRLAGDQDTQYF.

The rearrangement links TRBV28 to TRBJ1-2; D possibly corresponds to TRBD1 (6 bases). The germline V and J ends were trimmed by 3 bases and 4 bases, with 21 bases remaining between them. Germline assignment: CDR1 MDHEN and CDR2 SYDVKM. The CDR3 is 17 amino acids. DNA of the CDR3: TGTGCCAGCAGTTTCTCCCCGGGTAGGGGGATACTCTATGGCTACACCTTC. This codes for CASSFSPGRGILYGYTF.

This clonotype was seen many times. The V gene is TRBV20-1, the J gene TRBJ2-1; TRBD2 agrees at 8 bases. The CDR3 spans 15 residues. The trim removed 5 bases at V and 0 bases at J, leaving 6 bases unmatched. The germline V gene has CDR1 DFQATT and CDR2 SNEGSKA (reference sequence). CDR3: CSAGRLASSYNEQFF. The CDR3 DNA reads TGCAGTGCTGGGCGACTAGCGAGCTCCTACAATGAGCAGTTCTTC.

On this clonotype: Being one base from a much bigger clone, this may be a read error. The CDR3 carries no conserved terminal phenylalanine or tryptophan, so it likely arises from a read error. The chain employs TRBV28 and TRBJ1-1; a weak D match, TRBD1 (5 bases). Germline V lookup: CDR1 MDHEN, CDR2 SYDVKM. The V end lost 6 bases, the J end lost 0 bases, and 17 bases lay between the germline ends. The CDR3 has 16 amino acids. The CDR3 sequence is CASSPATGTVNTEAFS. The DNA for the CDR3 is TGTGCCAGCAGCCCCGCGACCGGGACGGTGAACACTGAAGCTTTCTCT.

This clonotype was seen only a few times. The V call is TRBV20-1, the J call TRBJ2-3, with TRBD2 matching 13 bases. CDR3 length: 18 amino acids. Germline V gene lookup returns CDR1 DFQATT and CDR2 SNEGSKA (reference sequence). V was pared by 0 bases and J by 6 bases, with 12 bases of the junction left unmatched. The CDR3 here is CSARDLSGLAGAWDTQYF. CDR3 sequence (DNA): TGCAGTGCTAGAGATCTCTCCGGACTAGCGGGGGCGTGGGATACGCAGTATTTT.

This clonotype was counted a few times. The chain carries TRBV15 and TRBJ2-3, with 7 bases that match TRBD1. The CDR3 is 14 amino acids. Germline V gene data show CDR1 as LNHNV and CDR2 as YYDKDF (reference sequence). V lost 2 bases, J lost 2 bases, and 1 base stayed unmatched. CDR3 DNA: TGTGCCACCAGCAGAACAGGGGTCACAGATACGCAGTATTTT. This gives the protein CATSRTGVTDTQYF.

This clonotype has more than one count but fewer than ten. The chain couples TRBV13 to TRBJ1-1; tentatively, D is TRBD1 (5 bases). CDR1 and CDR2 (germline): PRHDT, FYEKMQ (reference sequence). Deletions cut 2 bases from V and 0 bases from J, with 7 bases between. CDR3 length: 14 amino acids. The CDR3 spells CASSLRTLNTEAFF. CDR3 nucleotides: TGTGCCAGCAGCTTACGGACACTGAACACTGAAGCTTTCTTT. Combining the CDR3 with reference TRBV13 and TRBJ1-1 gives the whole variable domain AAGVIQSPRHLIKEKRETATLKCYPIPRHDTVYWYQQGPGQDPQFLISFYEKMQSDKGSIPDRFSAQQFSDYHSELNMSSLELGDSALYFCASSLRTLNTEAFFGQGTRLTVV.

This clonotype occurred many times. The chain has TRBV18 and TRBJ2-7; weak D call: TRBD1 (7 bases). This CDR3 has 13 residues. Germline V gene sequence: CDR1 KGHSH, CDR2 LQKENI. Trimming stripped 3 bases from V and 6 bases from J, with 12 bases between. The CDR3 protein is CASSPNRGGEQYF. The CDR3 DNA is TGTGCCAGCTCACCGAACAGGGGAGGCGAGCAGTACTTC.

The sample holds many counts of this clonotype. The chain employs TRBV5-1 and TRBJ2-3; D tentatively reads TRBD1 or TRBD2 (5 bases each). Germline CDR1 reads SGHRS; CDR2 reads YFSETQ. The length of the CDR3 is 15 residues. Trimming removed 6 bases at V and 3 bases at J, with 17 bases between. The DNA of the CDR3 is TGCGCCAGCAAAAACCCAGGGTCGGGGACAGATACGCAGTATTTT. As protein: CASKNPGSGTDTQYF.

J is TRBJ1-2 and V is TRBV6-2 or TRBV6-3, with D hard to call. Germline V gene lookup returns CDR1 MNHEY and CDR2 SVGEGT. This CDR3 comprises 13 residues. With 5 bases removed from V and 8 bases from J, the gap between germline ends came to 15 bases. The CDR3 DNA sequence: TGTGCCAGCAGTGAAGCACGCGGGGTCGGCTACACCTTC. Translated: CASSEARGVGYTF.